This section outlines one T cell receptor (beta chain) sequence together with its context. As processed by the authors: Estimation of nucleated cell counts relied on the amplification of reference gene primers. Sequencing was performed with immunoSEQ multiplex PCR; in TCRdb, only in-frame clones are kept and a portion is missing. V and J calls and clone size are as listed in that table; D and trimming were resolved from the DNA. The profile covers approximately 170,000 clones, with more than 75% appearing a single time and around 5% taken by the ten largest. J gave up 3 bases and V 2 bases, and 1 base lay outside the gene matches. This CDR3 comprises 14 residues. Germline CDR1 and CDR2: KGHSH and LQKENI. This specimen comes from a study of blood T cell repertoires in COVID-19. Enrollment of patients from Seattle took place during active infection, with longitudinal follow-up.

The sequence derives from a man younger than 35 with COVID-19, enrolled during active disease. The J gene is TRBJ2-7, the V gene TRBV18, with 10 bases aligning to TRBD1. The sequenced material came from peripheral blood. The CDR3 protein is CASSPGTGVYEQYF. CDR3 DNA sequence: TGTGCCAGCTCACCAGGGACAGGGGTCTACGAGCAGTACTTC.